The next 23 T cell receptor beta chains were all read from a single sample in a study of cytomegalovirus exposure and HLA in healthy donors. Amplification used 60 Vbeta primers and 13 Jbeta primers. The repertoire was sequenced with immunoSEQ multiplex PCR; TCRdb's copy has only in-frame clones and lacks some. The repertoire holds 130,000 or so clones, with roughly 74% as singletons. Sequencing was carried out using PBMCs. Receptor source: a man aged 35 to 55 in good health and CMV-seropositive.

This clone was seen only a few times. The chain uses TRBV5-4 and TRBJ1-2; D is unclear. The CDR3 runs to 12 residues. V was clipped by 1 base and J by 8 bases, with 9 bases between them. Germline V gives CDR1 SGHNT, CDR2 YYREEE (reference sequence). The CDR3 sequence: CASSLTGLGYTF. DNA of the CDR3: TGTGCCAGCAGCTTGACTGGGCTCGGCTACACCTTC.

The J gene is TRBJ2-1, the V gene TRBV9; TRBD2 aligns across 11 bases. Germline V gene data show CDR1 as SGDLS and CDR2 as YYNGEE. V shed 3 bases and J 4 bases; nucleotides not matched to a gene: 6. The CDR3 is made up of 16 amino acids. The CDR3: CASSAFLAGGYNEQFF. CDR3 coding DNA: TGTGCCAGCAGCGCTTTCTTAGCGGGAGGGTACAATGAGCAGTTCTTC.

V is TRBV2 and J is TRBJ2-7; D may be TRBD2 (6 bases). This CDR3 has 18 amino acids. Germline values: CDR1 SNHLY, CDR2 FYNNEI. V shed 3 bases and J shed 0 bases, with 21 bases lying between them. In DNA form, the CDR3 reads TGTGCCAGCAGTGACCTGGGACTCGCCGGGGGTAGCTCCTACGAGCAGTACTTC. It yields the protein CASSDLGLAGGSSYEQYF.

This chain links TRBV9 with TRBJ2-5; TRBD2 aligns across 10 bases. The J call is doubtful: the DNA matches TRBJ2-7 better. In germline, CDR1 is SGDLS, CDR2 YYNGEE. The CDR3 length is 13 residues. For the CDR3, the DNA is TGTGCCAGCAGCGCCCGACTAGCGGGCGAGCAGTACTTC. It is translated as CASSARLAGEQYF.

CDR3 amino acids: CAIRPGGASYNSPLHF. Here the CDR3 DNA reads TGTGCCATCAGACCAGGGGGCGCGTCCTATAATTCACCCCTCCACTTT. The chain carries TRBV10-3 and TRBJ1-6; 8 bases are shared with TRBD1. The germline CDR1 and CDR2 sequences are ENHRY and SYGVKD. The junction had 5 bases not matched to a gene; V was cut back by 6 bases and J by 1 base. This CDR3 is 16 amino acids long.

The rearrangement links TRBV27 to TRBJ2-1, with D perhaps TRBD1 (6 bases). In germline, CDR1 is MNHEY, CDR2 SMNVEV (reference sequence). CDR3 length equals 14 residues. V lost 5 bases and J lost 9, with 17 bases in between. The CDR3 region is CASSTGTYRVEQFF. CDR3 nucleotides: TGTGCCAGCAGTACCGGGACATATAGGGTTGAGCAGTTCTTC.

The chain combines TRBV5-1 with TRBJ1-1; D is undetermined. With 8 bases removed from V and 5 bases from J, the gap between germline ends came to 16 bases. Germline CDR1 is SGHRS and CDR2 is YFSETQ. This CDR3 contains 13 residues. Here the CDR3 DNA reads TGCGCCAGTTTTATTGCAAGCGGGACTGAAGCTTTCTTT. Translating gives CASFIASGTEAFF. Based on the CDR3 plus reference TRBV5-1 and TRBJ1-1, the full variable domain is KAGVTQTPRYLIKTRGQQVTLSCSPISGHRSVSWYQQTPGQGLQFLFEYFSETQRNKGNFPGRFSGRQFSNSRSEMNVSTLELGDSALYLCASFIASGTEAFFGQGTRLTVV.

CDR3 residues: CASSEVWRTVQFF. In nucleotides, the CDR3 is TGTGCCAGCAGTGAAGTATGGCGGACTGTTCAGTTCTTC. The chain joins TRBV6-1 to TRBJ2-1; D is possibly TRBD2 (5 bases). The germline V gene has CDR1 MNHNS and CDR2 SASEGT. The CDR3 sequence is 13 residues long. V was trimmed by 1 base and J by 13 bases, leaving 14 bases between them.

The rearrangement joins TRBV9 to TRBJ2-6, with 10 bases matching TRBD1. Germline CDR1 is SGDLS and CDR2 is YYNGEE. The trim removed 4 bases at V and 3 bases at J, leaving 7 bases unmatched. CDR3 size: 17 residues. This CDR3 is CASSPTTGGGGANVLTF. The CDR3 region has the DNA TGTGCCAGCAGCCCGACGACAGGGGGCGGTGGGGCCAACGTCCTGACTTTC.

The V gene is TRBV10-3, the J gene TRBJ1-4; D possibly corresponds to TRBD1 (6 bases). The CDR3 is 12 amino acids. Germline CDR1 ENHRY, CDR2 SYGVKD. The V end lost 4 bases, the J end lost 8 bases, and 8 bases lay between the germline ends. CDR3 region: CAISGTAEKLFF. Written as DNA, the CDR3 is TGTGCCATCAGTGGGACAGCCGAAAAACTGTTTTTT.

The chain joins TRBV10-3 to TRBJ2-2; D not certain. With 6 bases removed from V and 2 bases from J, the gap between germline ends came to 13 bases. This CDR3 region has 15 residues. The germline CDR1 and CDR2 sequences are ENHRY and SYGVKD. The CDR3 DNA sequence: TGTGCCATCAGCCTAGACCCCCCTAACACCGGGGAGCTGTTTTTT. It is translated as CAISLDPPNTGELFF.

This chain connects TRBV27 to TRBJ2-2, with 11 bases identical to TRBD1. V shed 4 bases, J shed 4 bases, and the junction held 2 bases outside the gene matches. CDR3 length: 15 amino acids. Germline V CDR1 and CDR2: MNHEY, SMNVEV (reference sequence). CDR3 sequence reads: CASSWDRGGTGELFF. The CDR3 region has the DNA TGTGCCAGCAGTTGGGACAGGGGGGGCACCGGGGAGCTGTTTTTT.

The J gene is TRBJ2-3, the V gene TRBV21-1; the tabulated D call, TRBD2, remains unverified against the DNA. TRBV21-1 is labeled a pseudogene. This CDR3 is 17 amino acids long. DNA for the CDR3: TGTGCCAGCAGCAAAGCGGGGCTAGCGGGCCTGGAAGATACGCAGTATTTT. Translated: CASSKAGLAGLEDTQYF.

V usage is TRBV9 and J usage is TRBJ2-2; D possibly corresponds to TRBD1 (6 bases). This CDR3 comprises 17 residues. Germline V gives CDR1 SGDLS, CDR2 YYNGEE. The V and J ends lost 6 bases and 3 bases respectively, with 21 bases between them. The DNA of the CDR3 is TGTGCCAGCACCCTTTTCTCAGGGGCCGAATACACCGGGGAGCTGTTTTTT. This translates into CASTLFSGAEYTGELFF.

This chain joins TRBV7-9 and TRBJ1-1; D gene ambiguous. This CDR3 is built from 13 residues. The germline gives CDR1 SEHNR, CDR2 FQNEAQ (reference sequence). The ends were cut back, 2 bases at V and 4 bases at J, with 8 bases in the middle. CDR3 in amino acids: CASSLNTGTEAFF. In nucleotides, the CDR3 is TGTGCCAGCAGCTTAAACACGGGCACTGAAGCTTTCTTT.

This clone was observed a single time. This chain joins TRBV15 and TRBJ1-2; D uncertain. The CDR3 is 14 residues long. Per the germline V gene, CDR1 is LNHNV and CDR2 is YYDKDF (reference sequence). With 2 bases removed from V and 4 bases from J, the gap between germline ends came to 11 bases. CDR3 nucleotide sequence: TGTGCCACCAGCAGATCCGGGCGGGTCTATGGCTACACCTTC. Translating gives CATSRSGRVYGYTF. Variable domain in full (rest from reference TRBV15 and TRBJ1-2): DAMVIQNPRYQVTQFGKPVTLSCSQTLNHNVMYWYQQKSSQAPKLLFHYYDKDFNNEADTPDNFQSRRPNTSFCFLDIRSPGLGDTAMYLCATSRSGRVYGYTFGSGTRLTVV.

This rearrangement joins TRBV28 to TRBJ1-4; D gene ambiguous. CDR3 size: 15 residues. Between the trimmed V and J ends, which lost 6 bases and 7 bases, there was a span of 18 bases. Germline loops: CDR1 MDHEN, CDR2 SYDVKM. This chain's CDR3 is CASRPTPREVEKLFF. DNA of the CDR3: TGTGCCAGCAGACCTACTCCGAGGGAGGTTGAAAAACTGTTTTTT.

This sequence joins TRBV6-5 and TRBJ2-1; D is uncertain. This CDR3 is built from 13 residues. V lost 6 bases and J lost 0, with 6 bases in between. The germline V gene has CDR1 MNHEY and CDR2 SVGAGI. This CDR3 reads CASRLTSYNEQFF. The CDR3 nucleotides read TGTGCCAGCAGACTCACCTCCTACAATGAGCAGTTCTTC.

CDR3 in amino acids: CASSATGGFSYEQYF. CDR3 nucleotides: TGTGCCAGCAGCGCGACAGGTGGGTTCTCCTACGAGCAGTACTTC. The chain combines TRBV9 with TRBJ2-7, with a possible D match to TRBD1 (6 bases). V gave up 3 bases and J gave up 0 bases, with 13 bases separating them. This CDR3 is 15 amino acids long. Germline CDR1 and CDR2: SGDLS and YYNGEE.

The CDR3 is CASRTGLGGYTF. DNA of the CDR3: TGTGCCAGCAGGACAGGGTTGGGGGGCTACACCTTC. V and J are TRBV6-5 and TRBJ1-2, with 7 bases aligning to TRBD1. V lost 6 bases, J lost 8 bases, and 6 bases stayed unmatched. The CDR3 totals 12 residues. Germline V gives CDR1 MNHEY, CDR2 SVGAGI.

V gene TRBV2 combines with J gene TRBJ1-6, with D unclear. Between the trimmed V and J ends, which lost 6 bases and 0 bases, there was a span of 12 bases. Germline V gives CDR1 SNHLY, CDR2 FYNNEI. CDR3 length equals 16 residues. Here the CDR3 DNA reads TGTGCCAGCAGCGTGGACTCGAGCTCCTATAATTCACCCCTCCACTTT. It translates to CASSVDSSSYNSPLHF.

J is TRBJ2-3 and V is TRBV5-1, with 9 bases lining up with TRBD1. The V and J ends lost 3 bases and 3 bases, in that order; junction bases with no gene match: 5. The CDR3 spans 15 residues. Germline CDR1 SGHRS, CDR2 YFSETQ. The CDR3 DNA reads TGCGCCAGCAGCTCGGGACAGGGAGGGACAGATACGCAGTATTTT. Its protein product is CASSSGQGGTDTQYF.

There are a few counts of this clone. The V call is TRBV11-2, the J call TRBJ2-3; no reliable D call. Looked up from germline, CDR1 is SGHAT and CDR2 is FQNNGV. Trimming left V 0 bases short and J 5 bases short, with 6 bases between. This CDR3 comprises 13 residues. The CDR3 region has the DNA TGTGCCAGCAGCTTAGATCCTTTAGATACGCAGTATTTT. Translating it yields CASSLDPLDTQYF.